The 8 T cell receptor beta chains below were found in one sample sequenced in a study of blood T cell repertoires in COVID-19 (dated by TCRdb to the early 2020s). Library generation was performed with the immunoSEQ multiplex PCR assay. What TCRdb holds here is the immuneACCESS table cut down to in-frame rearrangements. Part of the clones is not present; checked against another copy, under half of the missing clones reflect an unresolved V gene, and the others are unexplained. Present in this sample are 85,000 to 110,000 clones, approximately 80% of which were seen just once. Around 13% of the sample is taken by the ten largest. Sample: peripheral blood. Receptors were obtained from a human donor in a cohort sampled during active or convalescent COVID-19.

This clone was seen a handful of times. This chain connects TRBV10-3 to TRBJ1-5; 7 nucleotides line up with TRBD1. Unmatched junction bases numbered 2, after V lost 5 bases and J lost 4 bases. The CDR3 totals 13 residues. Per germline, CDR1 ENHRY and CDR2 SYGVKD. Here the CDR3 DNA reads TGTGCCATCAGTCGACAGGGTAATCAGCCCCAGCATTTT. Translation: CAISRQGNQPQHF.

In nucleotides, the CDR3 is TGTGCCAGCAGACGACAGGTACGCTCCTACGAGCAGTACTTC. Its translation is CASRRQVRSYEQYF. The chain combines TRBV27 with TRBJ2-7; weak D call: TRBD1 (6 bases). CDR1 is MNHEY, CDR2 SMNVEV, per germline (reference sequence). This CDR3 comprises 14 residues. The V gene lost 6 bases and the J gene lost 0 bases, with 12 bases spanning the gap.

The chain combines TRBV4-2 with TRBJ1-3, with a tentative D call TRBD1 (6 bases). The germline V gene has CDR1 LGHNA and CDR2 YNFKEQ. The V end lost 1 base, the J end lost 15 bases, and 13 bases lay between the germline ends. The CDR3 covers 12 residues. The CDR3 reads CASSQVWGQTYF. CDR3 bases: TGTGCCAGCAGCCAAGTTTGGGGACAAACATATTTT.

The V call is TRBV13, the J call TRBJ2-3; D ambiguous. With 0 bases removed from V and 3 bases from J, the gap between germline ends came to 4 bases. Germline-derived CDR1 and CDR2 are PRHDT and FYEKMQ (reference sequence). This CDR3 has 13 amino acids. The CDR3 reads CASSLGPTDTQYF. The DNA for the CDR3 is TGTGCCAGCAGCTTAGGCCCGACAGATACGCAGTATTTT.

The J gene is TRBJ1-5, the V gene TRBV4-3; tentatively, D is TRBD1 (5 bases). Germline V gene lookup returns CDR1 LGHNA and CDR2 YSLEER. Trimming cost V 2 bases and J 3 bases, with 11 bases left between them. This CDR3 is built from 15 residues. The CDR3 protein is CASSQLQAPNQPQHF. The CDR3 DNA sequence: TGCGCCAGCAGCCAATTACAGGCTCCCAATCAGCCCCAGCATTTT.

This clone was seen only a few times. The chain couples TRBV30 to TRBJ2-2; the D gene is possibly TRBD2 (7 bases). The CDR3 length is 15 residues. Germline values: CDR1 GTSNPN, CDR2 SVGIG (reference sequence). V was cut by 3 bases and J by 7 bases, with 18 bases left in between. CDR3 sequence (DNA): TGTGCCTGGAGGGAACGGGGGGCTGGGGACGGGGAGCTGTTTTTT. Its protein is CAWRERGAGDGELFF.

The chain is built from TRBV11-1 and TRBJ2-2, with a possible D match to TRBD2 (5 bases). Germline V lookup: CDR1 SGHAT, CDR2 FQDESV (reference sequence). Trimming shortened V by 6 bases and J by 4 bases, and 18 bases separated the two germline ends. The CDR3 extends over 16 amino acids. The CDR3 spells CASSFPARGSTGELFF. CDR3 bases: TGTGCCAGCAGTTTCCCCGCTAGAGGGTCCACCGGGGAGCTGTTTTTT.

The V call is TRBV5-6, the J call TRBJ1-2; D might be TRBD1 (6 bases). The germline V gene has CDR1 SGHDT and CDR2 YYEEEE. Trimming took 2 bases from V and 4 from J, leaving 9 bases between them. The CDR3 length is 13 residues. CDR3 amino acids: CASSLTGTYGYTF. The CDR3 DNA reads as TGTGCCAGCAGCTTAACAGGGACCTATGGCTACACCTTC.